A selection of T cell receptor beta chains follows, all from one sample in a study of CD8 T cells in ankylosing spondylitis. TCRdb reprocessed the 5' RACE reads via MiXCR and lists one record per CDR3 protein. The sample consists of roughly 100,000 distinct CDR3 sequences, 8% to 10% of them appearing once. The sequenced sample was blood, either unsorted or a sorted T cell fraction (not recorded which). The receptors originated from a male donor with ankylosing spondylitis or in good health (not recorded which). Each CDR3 is given with its conserved first and last residue. The order of the fields is clone size, J gene, V gene, D gene, CDR3 protein, CDR3 DNA. The D gene is left open where the match is weak. Rows may omit the clone size; those that give it use once, few, many or a size class.

clone_size: many
j_call: TRBJ2-7
v_call: TRBV25-1
d_call: TRBD1
cdr3_aa: CASSTPGQGDDEQYF
cdr3_nt: TGTGCCAGCAGTACACCGGGACAGGGGGACGACGAGCAGTACTTC

clone_size: many
j_call: TRBJ1-2
v_call: TRBV9
d_call: -
cdr3_aa: CASSVSQGSSYGYTF
cdr3_nt: TGTGCCAGCAGCGTAAGCCAGGGGAGTTCCTATGGCTACACCTTC

clone_size: many
j_call: TRBJ2-7
v_call: TRBV9
d_call: TRBD1
cdr3_aa: CASSVDIGTGFYEQYF
cdr3_nt: TGTGCCAGCAGCGTTGATATCGGGACAGGATTCTACGAGCAGTACTTC

clone_size: few
j_call: TRBJ2-3
v_call: TRBV11-2
d_call: TRBD2
cdr3_aa: CASSPWTSGTDTQYF
cdr3_nt: TGTGCCAGCAGCCCTTGGACTAGCGGCACAGATACGCAGTATTTT

clone_size: many
j_call: TRBJ2-3
v_call: TRBV29-1
d_call: -
cdr3_aa: CSVGQITDTQYF
cdr3_nt: TGCAGCGTTGGACAGATCACAGATACGCAGTATTTT

clone_size: -
j_call: TRBJ2-5
v_call: TRBV20-1
d_call: -
cdr3_aa: CSARRGEAQYF
cdr3_nt: TGCAGTGCCAGGAGGGGAGAGGCCCAGTACTTC

clone_size: many
j_call: TRBJ2-1
v_call: TRBV9
d_call: TRBD2
cdr3_aa: CASSTWGGEQFF
cdr3_nt: TGTGCCAGCAGCACCTGGGGGGGAGAGCAGTTCTTC

clone_size: many
j_call: TRBJ2-1
v_call: TRBV12-3/TRBV12-4
d_call: -
cdr3_aa: CASSRGPGFEQFF
cdr3_nt: TGTGCCAGCAGCCGAGGTCCGGGATTTGAGCAGTTCTTC

clone_size: many
j_call: TRBJ2-1
v_call: TRBV21-1
d_call: -
cdr3_aa: CASIVYVDEQFF
cdr3_nt: TGTGCCAGCATCGTTTACGTAGATGAGCAGTTCTTC

clone_size: many
j_call: TRBJ2-7
v_call: TRBV5-1
d_call: -
cdr3_aa: CASSFTDAYEQYF
cdr3_nt: TGCGCCAGCAGCTTTACAGACGCCTACGAGCAGTACTTC

clone_size: few
j_call: TRBJ2-5
v_call: TRBV20-1
d_call: TRBD2
cdr3_aa: CSALAGGSETQYF
cdr3_nt: TGCAGTGCTCTAGCGGGAGGGTCAGAGACCCAGTACTTC

clone_size: few
j_call: TRBJ2-6
v_call: TRBV7-2
d_call: -
cdr3_aa: CASSSPFGFSGANVLTF
cdr3_nt: TGTGCCAGCAGCTCCCCGTTCGGATTCTCCGGGGCCAACGTCCTGACTTTC

clone_size: -
j_call: TRBJ1-5
v_call: TRBV29-1
d_call: -
cdr3_aa: CSVGDPGGPQHF
cdr3_nt: TGCAGCGTTGGGGATCCAGGAGGGCCCCAGCATTTT

clone_size: many
j_call: TRBJ2-2
v_call: TRBV5-4
d_call: -
cdr3_aa: CASSFLGTQAEANTGELFF
cdr3_nt: TGTGCCAGCAGCTTTTTGGGAACACAGGCCGAGGCGAACACCGGGGAGCTGTTTTTT

clone_size: -
j_call: TRBJ2-2
v_call: TRBV7-9
d_call: TRBD2
cdr3_aa: CASSPVAGVSNGELFF
cdr3_nt: TGTGCCAGCAGCCCGGTAGCGGGAGTTTCGAACGGGGAGCTGTTTTTT

clone_size: many
j_call: TRBJ2-1
v_call: TRBV5-4
d_call: TRBD2
cdr3_aa: CASSLRSSGRGEQFF
cdr3_nt: TGTGCCAGCAGCTTGAGGTCAAGCGGGAGAGGCGAGCAGTTCTTC

clone_size: few
j_call: TRBJ2-4
v_call: TRBV7-9
d_call: TRBD2
cdr3_aa: CASSVIRGDIQYF
cdr3_nt: TGTGCCAGCAGCGTTATACGGGGGGACATTCAGTACTTC

clone_size: many
j_call: TRBJ2-1
v_call: TRBV4-2
d_call: TRBD2
cdr3_aa: CASSRGLAGDEQFF
cdr3_nt: TGTGCCAGCAGTAGAGGACTAGCGGGGGATGAGCAGTTCTTC

clone_size: many
j_call: TRBJ2-1
v_call: TRBV5-1
d_call: -
cdr3_aa: CASSLAGLAYNEQFF
cdr3_nt: TGCGCCAGCAGCTTGGCGGGACTGGCCTACAATGAGCAGTTCTTC

clone_size: many
j_call: TRBJ2-2
v_call: TRBV12-3/TRBV12-4
d_call: TRBD2
cdr3_aa: CASSNSGGEPFF
cdr3_nt: TGTGCCAGCAGCAATTCGGGGGGGGAGCCGTTTTTT

clone_size: many
j_call: TRBJ1-2
v_call: TRBV19
d_call: TRBD1
cdr3_aa: CASSNPRDSYYGYTF
cdr3_nt: TGTGCCAGTAGTAACCCCCGGGACAGCTACTATGGCTACACCTTC

clone_size: many
j_call: TRBJ2-7
v_call: TRBV20-1
d_call: TRBD2
cdr3_aa: CSGPDSGGRFEQYF
cdr3_nt: TGCAGTGGCCCGGATAGCGGGGGGAGGTTCGAGCAGTACTTC

clone_size: -
j_call: TRBJ1-1
v_call: TRBV7-2
d_call: -
cdr3_aa: CASSLGTAGTEAFF
cdr3_nt: TGTGCCAGCAGCTTAGGCACGGCGGGGACTGAAGCTTTCTTT

clone_size: many
j_call: TRBJ2-7
v_call: TRBV7-1
d_call: TRBD2
cdr3_aa: CASSSEVAGGWAVEQYF
cdr3_nt: TGTGCCAGCAGCTCAGAGGTAGCGGGAGGGTGGGCCGTCGAGCAGTACTTC

clone_size: many
j_call: TRBJ1-2
v_call: TRBV20-1
d_call: -
cdr3_aa: CSATGFPTRATNYGYTF
cdr3_nt: TGCAGTGCTACCGGGTTCCCCACTCGGGCAACTAACTATGGCTACACCTTC

clone_size: -
j_call: TRBJ1-3
v_call: TRBV7-9
d_call: -
cdr3_aa: CVSSLSGPGSGNTIYF
cdr3_nt: TGTGTCAGCAGCTTATCAGGCCCAGGCTCTGGAAACACCATATATTTT

clone_size: few
j_call: TRBJ2-7
v_call: TRBV27
d_call: -
cdr3_aa: CASSFLGRSGEEQYF
cdr3_nt: TGTGCCAGCAGTTTCCTAGGACGAAGCGGAGAGGAGCAGTACTTC

clone_size: many
j_call: TRBJ2-7
v_call: TRBV5-1
d_call: TRBD2
cdr3_aa: CASSFPKTSGRRPETYEQYF
cdr3_nt: TGCGCCAGCAGCTTCCCGAAGACTAGCGGGCGTCGTCCCGAAACCTACGAGCAGTACTTC

clone_size: few
j_call: TRBJ2-1
v_call: TRBV20-1
d_call: TRBD2
cdr3_aa: CSATFTSGGYHNEQFF
cdr3_nt: TGCAGTGCTACATTTACTAGCGGGGGGTACCACAATGAGCAGTTCTTC

clone_size: many
j_call: TRBJ2-1
v_call: TRBV20-1
d_call: TRBD2
cdr3_aa: CSASRTSGYNEQFF
cdr3_nt: TGCAGTGCTAGCCGGACTAGCGGGTACAATGAGCAGTTCTTC